A single sample gave rise to the 18 T cell receptor beta chains below, sequenced in a study of patients and donors after allogeneic stem cell transplantation. One entry per CDR3 protein, called by TCRdb with MiXCR from the RT-PCR reads. The sample shows about 960,000 distinct CDR3 sequences, under 20% of them seen only once. Specimen: blood, either unsorted or a sorted T cell fraction (not recorded which). The receptors here all came from a human donor who was either an allogeneic HSCT recipient or a stem cell or donor lymphocyte infusion donor (not recorded which). It is not recorded whose cells these are; they may come from a transplant donor.

This clonotype showed up just a few times. J is TRBJ1-3 and V is TRBV28; D perhaps matches TRBD1 (5 bases). The V gene's germline CDR1 is MDHEN and CDR2 SYDVKM. CDR3 length: 14 amino acids. The V and J ends lost 10 bases and 4 bases respectively, with 17 bases between them. The CDR3 loop reads CATHIGGVGNTIYF. CDR3 in DNA: TGTGCCACCCATATAGGAGGGGTAGGAAACACCATATATTTT.

V is TRBV7-9 and J is TRBJ2-7; 9 bases map to TRBD1. This CDR3 contains 16 residues. Germline CDR1 reads SEHNR; CDR2 reads FQNEAQ (reference sequence). Unmatched junction bases numbered 7, after V lost 1 base and J lost 3 bases. The CDR3 reads CASSLGRTGDNYEQYF. CDR3 sequence (DNA): TGTGCCAGCAGCTTAGGGCGGACAGGGGATAACTACGAGCAGTACTTC.

The chain has TRBV9 and TRBJ2-3; possibly TRBD1 for D (5 bases). This CDR3 is 15 amino acids long. V dropped 0 bases and J dropped 2 bases, with 10 bases sitting between them. The germline CDR1 and CDR2 sequences are SGDLS and YYNGEE. CDR3 amino acids: CASSVGRQPTDTQYF. The CDR3, as DNA: TGTGCCAGCAGCGTAGGTCGACAGCCCACAGATACGCAGTATTTT. The whole variable domain, remainder taken from reference TRBV9 and TRBJ2-3, is DSGVTQTPKHLITATGQRVTLRCSPRSGDLSVYWYQQSLDQGLQFLIQYYNGEERAKGNILERFSAQQFPDLHSELNLSSLELGDSALYFCASSVGRQPTDTQYFGPGTRLTVL.

This clonotype was detected ten times or more. This chain connects TRBV5-6 to TRBJ2-7; D is ambiguous. This CDR3 comprises 14 residues. Germline V gene data show CDR1 as SGHDT and CDR2 as YYEEEE. V shed 3 bases and J shed 2 bases, with 12 bases lying between them. This CDR3 reads CASSSVGTAYEQYF. As DNA, the CDR3 is TGTGCCAGCAGCTCGGTGGGCACAGCCTACGAGCAGTACTTC.

This clonotype was seen more than once but under ten times. The chain couples TRBV11-3 to TRBJ1-1; D remains ambiguous. Trimming stripped 4 bases from V and 7 bases from J, with 7 bases between. The germline gives CDR1 SGHNT, CDR2 YENEEA. This CDR3 is 11 amino acids long. The CDR3 nucleotides read TGTGCCAGCAGCTCTAAGGGTGAAGCTTTCTTT. Translation: CASSSKGEAFF.

This clonotype has more than one count but fewer than ten. The V and J genes are TRBV29-1 and TRBJ1-5, with D maybe TRBD1 (5 bases). With 7 bases removed from V and 7 bases from J, the gap between germline ends came to 17 bases. The CDR3 covers 13 residues. Germline V gives CDR1 SQVTM, CDR2 ANQGSEA. The CDR3 DNA follows: TGCAGCGCGGCCGGGACCCGAGGCCAGCCCCAGCATTTT. Its translation is CSAAGTRGQPQHF.

In its sample, this clonotype was seen a few times. The CDR3 here is CATSDSGKNTGELFF. The CDR3 nucleotides are TGTGCCACCAGTGACTCAGGGAAAAACACCGGGGAGCTGTTTTTT. The J gene is TRBJ2-2, the V gene TRBV24-1, with D tentatively TRBD1 (5 bases). V dropped 4 bases and J dropped 2 bases, with 10 bases sitting between them. CDR3 length: 15 residues. Germline assignment: CDR1 KGHDR and CDR2 SFDVKD.

This clonotype was found a few times. The chain joins TRBV27 to TRBJ2-5; D is perhaps TRBD2 (5 bases). The CDR3 totals 16 residues. Germline CDR1 is MNHEY and CDR2 is SMNVEV (reference sequence). Between the trimmed V and J ends, which lost 0 bases and 1 base, there was a span of 12 bases. This CDR3 reads CASSLSTGNPQETQYF. CDR3 bases: TGTGCCAGCAGTTTATCCACCGGGAACCCCCAAGAGACCCAGTACTTC.

In its sample, this clonotype was seen a few times. The V and J genes are TRBV2 and TRBJ2-1; either TRBD1 or TRBD2 may supply D (6 bases each). V was clipped by 3 bases and J by 11 bases, with 20 bases between them. Germline CDR1 SNHLY, CDR2 FYNNEI. This CDR3 contains 15 residues. The CDR3: CASSEEGTGPGKQFF. CDR3 nucleotide sequence: TGTGCCAGCAGTGAGGAGGGAACAGGGCCTGGGAAGCAGTTCTTC.

This clonotype was seen a handful of times. The gene calls are TRBV20-1 and TRBJ2-7; TRBD1 aligns across 7 bases. Looked up from germline, CDR1 is DFQATT and CDR2 is SNEGSKA (reference sequence). CDR3 length: 13 amino acids. The J segment lost 2 bases and the V segment lost 7 bases, leaving 8 bases of the junction unmatched. Written as DNA, the CDR3 is TGCAGTGTCGCCCGGGACAGTACCTACGAGCAGTACTTC. Translation: CSVARDSTYEQYF.

This clonotype was found a few times. The chain employs TRBV4-2 and TRBJ2-1; 13 bases fit TRBD2. In germline, CDR1 is LGHNA, CDR2 YNFKEQ. V was pared by 3 bases and J by 0 bases, with 5 bases of the junction left unmatched. The CDR3 has 18 residues. Written as DNA, the CDR3 is TGTGCCAGCAGCCACGGACTAGCGGGGGTTAGCTCCTACAATGAGCAGTTCTTC. It specifies CASSHGLAGVSSYNEQFF.

The chain recombines TRBV12-3 or TRBV12-4 with TRBJ2-5; the D call may be TRBD1 or TRBD2 (6 bases each). Trimming pared 3 bases from V and 2 bases from J, leaving 16 bases between. This CDR3 spans 16 amino acids. The CDR3 coding sequence is TGTGCCAGCAGTTTCGGAGGGAGAAGGGGGCAAGAGACCCAGTACTTC. Translating gives CASSFGGRRGQETQYF.

J is TRBJ2-2 and V is TRBV7-2; unclear D gene. V was clipped by 5 bases and J by 4 bases, with 11 bases between them. The CDR3 is 14 residues long. Germline-derived CDR1 and CDR2 are SGHTA and FQGNSA. As DNA, the CDR3 is TGTGCCAGCAGCCCCCGGTCAACCACCGGGGAGCTGTTTTTT. Residues: CASSPRSTTGELFF.

This clonotype has only a few counts. The V gene is TRBV6-2 or TRBV6-3, the J gene TRBJ2-2; TRBD1 is a possible D gene (5 bases). Trimming took off 2 bases at V and 1 base at J, with 8 bases between the two ends. Germline CDR1 and CDR2: MNHEY and SVGEGT. The CDR3 length is 15 residues. The CDR3 region has the DNA TGTGCCAGCAGTTACCAGGGCGGGAACACCGGGGAGCTGTTTTTT. As protein: CASSYQGGNTGELFF.

This clonotype has a handful of counts. V gene TRBV7-8 combines with J gene TRBJ2-7, with 10 nucleotides matching TRBD1. Losses at the gene ends were 5 bases for V and 7 bases for J; bases not matched to a gene: 14. This CDR3 spans 16 amino acids. The germline V gene encodes CDR1 SGHVS and CDR2 FQNEAQ. Here the CDR3 DNA reads TGTGCCAGCAGCCGGGGGACAGGGGCGCTATCGGGAGAGCAGTACTTC. Its translation: CASSRGTGALSGEQYF.

The chain combines TRBV6-5 with TRBJ1-1, with D uncertain. V lost 2 bases to trimming and J lost 7 bases, with 8 bases between them. This CDR3 contains 12 residues. CDR1 and CDR2 from the germline V gene are MNHEY and SVGAGI. CDR3 nucleotide sequence: TGTGCCAGCAGTTACCAGACCAGTGAAGCTTTCTTT. It is translated as CASSYQTSEAFF.

The chain recombines TRBV5-1 with TRBJ2-7, with 8 bases lining up with TRBD2. Germline CDR1 and CDR2: SGHRS and YFSETQ. The CDR3 is 13 amino acids. V lost 5 bases, J lost 7 bases, and 8 bases stayed unmatched. The CDR3 DNA follows: TGCGCCAGCAGAGAAGACCCGGGAGGGGAGCAGTACTTC. It is translated as CASREDPGGEQYF.

The rearrangement joins TRBV12-3 or TRBV12-4 to TRBJ2-3; a weak D match, TRBD2 (5 bases). The CDR3 spans 15 residues. Trimming removed 6 bases from V and 3 bases from J, with 16 bases in between. The CDR3 here is CASRQRLYSTDTQYF. Here the CDR3 DNA reads TGTGCCAGCAGGCAACGACTATATAGTACAGATACGCAGTATTTT.